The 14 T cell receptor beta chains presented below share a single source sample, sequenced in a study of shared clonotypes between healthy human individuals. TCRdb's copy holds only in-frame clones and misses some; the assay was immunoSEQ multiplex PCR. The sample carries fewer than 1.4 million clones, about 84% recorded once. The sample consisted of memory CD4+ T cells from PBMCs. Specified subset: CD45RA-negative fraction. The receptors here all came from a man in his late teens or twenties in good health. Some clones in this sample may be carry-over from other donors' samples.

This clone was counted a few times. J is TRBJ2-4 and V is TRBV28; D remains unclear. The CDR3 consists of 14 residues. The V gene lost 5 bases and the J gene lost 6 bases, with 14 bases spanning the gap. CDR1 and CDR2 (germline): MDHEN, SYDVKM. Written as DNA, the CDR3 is TGTGCCAGCAGTCCGACCCCCCTCGGAAACATTCAGTACTTC. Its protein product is CASSPTPLGNIQYF.

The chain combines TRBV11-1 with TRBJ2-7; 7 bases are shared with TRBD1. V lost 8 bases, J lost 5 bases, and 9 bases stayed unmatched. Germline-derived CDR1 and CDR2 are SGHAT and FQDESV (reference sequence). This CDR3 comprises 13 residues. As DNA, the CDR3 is TGTGCCAGCCGGGCCAGGGGGTCCCACGAGCAGTACTTC. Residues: CASRARGSHEQYF.

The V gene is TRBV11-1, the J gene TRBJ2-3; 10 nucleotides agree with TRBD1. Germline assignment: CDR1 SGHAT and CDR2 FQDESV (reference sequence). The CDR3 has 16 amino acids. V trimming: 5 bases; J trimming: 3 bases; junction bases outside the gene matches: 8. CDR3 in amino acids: CASSTRTGGGTDTQYF. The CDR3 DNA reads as TGTGCCAGCAGCACGAGGACAGGGGGGGGGACAGATACGCAGTATTTT.

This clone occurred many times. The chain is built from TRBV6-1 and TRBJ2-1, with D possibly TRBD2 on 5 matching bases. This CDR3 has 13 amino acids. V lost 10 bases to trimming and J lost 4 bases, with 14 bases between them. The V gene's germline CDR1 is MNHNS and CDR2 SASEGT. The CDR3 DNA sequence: TGTGCCATTTGGGGAGAGCCTTACAATGAGCAGTTCTTC. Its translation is CAIWGEPYNEQFF.

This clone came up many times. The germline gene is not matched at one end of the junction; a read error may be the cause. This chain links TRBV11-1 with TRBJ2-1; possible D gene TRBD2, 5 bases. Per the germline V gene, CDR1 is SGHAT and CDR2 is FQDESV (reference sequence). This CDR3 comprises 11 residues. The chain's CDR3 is CASSLAVEQFF. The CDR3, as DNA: TGTGCCAGCAGCCTAGCCGTTGAGCAGTTCTTC.

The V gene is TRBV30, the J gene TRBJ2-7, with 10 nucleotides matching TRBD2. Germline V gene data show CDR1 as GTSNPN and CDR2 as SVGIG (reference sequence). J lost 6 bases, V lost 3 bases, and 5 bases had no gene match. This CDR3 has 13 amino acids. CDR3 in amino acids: CAWRASGSSEQYF. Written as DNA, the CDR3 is TGTGCCTGGAGGGCTAGCGGGAGCTCCGAGCAGTACTTC.

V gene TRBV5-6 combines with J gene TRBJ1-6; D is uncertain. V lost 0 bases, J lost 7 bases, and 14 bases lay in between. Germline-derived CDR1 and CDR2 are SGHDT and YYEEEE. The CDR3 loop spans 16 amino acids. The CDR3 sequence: CASSLAVHRRNSPLHF. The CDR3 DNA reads TGTGCCAGCAGCTTGGCGGTTCACAGACGGAATTCACCCCTCCACTTT.

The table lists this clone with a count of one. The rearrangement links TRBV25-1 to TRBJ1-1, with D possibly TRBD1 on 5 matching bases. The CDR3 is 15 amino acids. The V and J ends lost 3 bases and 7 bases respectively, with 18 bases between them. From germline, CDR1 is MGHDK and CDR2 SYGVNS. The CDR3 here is CASSEVRKGPHEAFF. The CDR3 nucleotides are TGTGCCAGCAGTGAGGTCAGGAAGGGACCACATGAAGCTTTCTTT.

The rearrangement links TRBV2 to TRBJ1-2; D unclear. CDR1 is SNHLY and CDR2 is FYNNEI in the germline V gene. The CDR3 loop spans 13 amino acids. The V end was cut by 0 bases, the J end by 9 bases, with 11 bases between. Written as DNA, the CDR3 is TGTGCCAGCAGTGAAGCCCGGAGGGCTAGCTACACCTTC. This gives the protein CASSEARRASYTF.

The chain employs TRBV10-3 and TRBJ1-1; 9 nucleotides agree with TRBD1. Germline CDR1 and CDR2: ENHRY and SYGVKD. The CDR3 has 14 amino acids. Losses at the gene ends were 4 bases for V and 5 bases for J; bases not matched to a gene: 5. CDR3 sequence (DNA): TGTGCCATCAGTGTTGGGACAGGGAGGACTGAAGCTTTCTTT. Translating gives CAISVGTGRTEAFF.

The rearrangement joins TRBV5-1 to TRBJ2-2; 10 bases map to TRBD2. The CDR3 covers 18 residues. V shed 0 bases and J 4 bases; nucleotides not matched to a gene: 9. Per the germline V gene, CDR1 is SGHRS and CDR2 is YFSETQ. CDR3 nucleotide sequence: TGCGCCAGCAGCTTGGCACTAGCGGGAAGGATGTCCACCGGGGAGCTGTTTTTT. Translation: CASSLALAGRMSTGELFF.

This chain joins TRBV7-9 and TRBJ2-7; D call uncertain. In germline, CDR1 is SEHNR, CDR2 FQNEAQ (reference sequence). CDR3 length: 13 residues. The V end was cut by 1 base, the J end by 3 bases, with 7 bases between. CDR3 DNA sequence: TGTGCCAGCAGCTTAGGGAGACTCTACGAGCAGTACTTC. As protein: CASSLGRLYEQYF.

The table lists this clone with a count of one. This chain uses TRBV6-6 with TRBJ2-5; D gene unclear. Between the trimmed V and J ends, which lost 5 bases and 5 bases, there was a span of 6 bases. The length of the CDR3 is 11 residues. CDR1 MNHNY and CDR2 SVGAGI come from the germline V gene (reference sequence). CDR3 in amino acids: CASSGFETQYF. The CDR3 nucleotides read TGTGCCAGCAGTGGGTTTGAGACCCAGTACTTC.

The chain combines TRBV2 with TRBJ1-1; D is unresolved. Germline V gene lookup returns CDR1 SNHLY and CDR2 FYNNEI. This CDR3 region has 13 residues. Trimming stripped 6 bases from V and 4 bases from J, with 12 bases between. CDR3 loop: CASSVNWGTEAFF. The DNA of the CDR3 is TGTGCCAGCAGCGTCAATTGGGGCACTGAAGCTTTCTTT.